These 30 T cell receptor beta chains came from one sample sequenced in a study of T cells after yellow fever vaccination. A single record per CDR3 protein comes from TCRdb applying MiXCR to the 5' RACE reads. The sample holds 500,000 to 650,000 distinct CDR3 sequences; less than 15% are singletons and the top ten take over 13%. Here the sequenced sample was PBMCs, taken on the day of the yellow fever booster vaccination. These receptors were taken from a man aged 30-40 years who received the YFV17D yellow fever vaccine.

This clonotype was counted only a few times. The chain has TRBV5-4 and TRBJ2-7; possibly TRBD1 for D (5 bases). Trimming took 0 bases from V and 5 from J, leaving 12 bases between them. There are 14 residues in the CDR3. CDR1 and CDR2 (germline): SGHNT, YYREEE (reference sequence). The CDR3 sequence is CASSLEGVRNEQYF. The CDR3 DNA reads TGTGCCAGCAGCTTGGAAGGGGTTAGGAACGAGCAGTACTTC.

V and J are TRBV2 and TRBJ1-5; TRBD1 is a possible D gene (6 bases). Germline V gene sequence: CDR1 SNHLY, CDR2 FYNNEI. CDR3 length: 14 amino acids. V lost 6 bases and J lost 9, with 18 bases in between. The CDR3 here is CASSGPGQSRPQHF. The CDR3 bases are TGTGCCAGCAGCGGCCCCGGACAGTCGAGGCCCCAGCATTTT.

The chain is built from TRBV5-4 and TRBJ2-1; 15 positions match TRBD2. Per germline, CDR1 SGHNT and CDR2 YYREEE (reference sequence). The CDR3 totals 16 residues. With V trimmed by 4 bases and J by 9 bases, 8 bases remained unmatched. The CDR3 coding sequence is TGTGCCAGCAGCAGAACCGGGACTAGCGGGAGGATTGAGCAGTTCTTC. This encodes CASSRTGTSGRIEQFF.

The chain recombines TRBV7-6 with TRBJ2-2; a possible D gene is TRBD1 (5 bases). Trimming took 8 bases from V and 5 from J, leaving 12 bases between them. The CDR3 is 13 amino acids. Germline CDR1 SGHVS, CDR2 FNYEAQ. This CDR3 reads CASAMTETGELFF. The CDR3, as DNA: TGTGCCAGCGCAATGACAGAGACCGGGGAGCTGTTTTTT.

This clonotype was seen more than once but under ten times. The chain joins TRBV12-3 or TRBV12-4 to TRBJ2-2; D gene ambiguous. The CDR3 contains 14 residues. Trimming stripped 5 bases from V and 3 bases from J, with 10 bases between. The CDR3 sequence is CASSAERDTGELFF. The CDR3 nucleotides read TGTGCCAGCAGTGCAGAGAGAGACACCGGGGAGCTGTTTTTT.

The chain recombines TRBV4-3 with TRBJ2-7, with TRBD2 matching over 11 bases. CDR1 and CDR2 (germline): LGHNA, YSLEER. V was pared by 0 bases and J by 0 bases, with 10 bases of the junction left unmatched. The CDR3 has 19 residues. The CDR3 DNA follows: TGCGCCAGCAGCCAAGAAAATAGCGGGAGGGCCTTCTCCTCCTACGAGCAGTACTTC. This sequence encodes CASSQENSGRAFSSYEQYF.

This chain links TRBV5-1 with TRBJ2-3; 14 bases fit TRBD2. The V gene's germline CDR1 is SGHRS and CDR2 YFSETQ. This CDR3 comprises 18 residues. The junction had 9 bases not matched to a gene; V was cut back by 3 bases and J by 3 bases. The CDR3 DNA reads TGCGCCAGCAGCTACGGGACTAGCGGGAGTTCGGGAACAGATACGCAGTATTTT. Protein: CASSYGTSGSSGTDTQYF.

In its sample, this clonotype was seen a few times. The rearrangement uses TRBV9 and TRBJ2-7; TRBD1 agrees at 7 bases. Losses at the gene ends were 0 bases for V and 8 bases for J; bases not matched to a gene: 2. CDR1 and CDR2 from the germline V gene are SGDLS and YYNGEE. The CDR3 totals 12 residues. As DNA, the CDR3 is TGTGCCAGCAGCGTAGATAGGGGGCAGCAGTACTTC. It is translated as CASSVDRGQQYF.

This clonotype was seen a few times. The rearrangement joins TRBV20-1 to TRBJ1-3; D unclear. The V and J ends lost 0 bases and 2 bases respectively, with 8 bases between them. Germline lookup yields CDR1 DFQATT and CDR2 SNEGSKA (reference sequence). This CDR3 contains 14 residues. The CDR3 region is CSARDPVPGNTIYF. The DNA of the CDR3 is TGCAGTGCTAGAGATCCAGTTCCTGGAAACACCATATATTTT.

This clonotype was counted between two and nine times. This chain uses TRBV5-1 with TRBJ2-1; 13 bases align to TRBD2. Germline V gene sequence: CDR1 SGHRS, CDR2 YFSETQ. The CDR3 sequence is 13 residues long. Trimming at V came to 7 bases and at J to 9 bases, leaving 4 bases not matched to a gene. As DNA, the CDR3 is TGCGCCAGCGTGGGGACTAGCGGGATTGAGCAGTTCTTC. Protein sequence: CASVGTSGIEQFF.

This clonotype was recorded a few times. The rearrangement joins TRBV11-2 to TRBJ2-7; D ambiguous. CDR3 length: 16 amino acids. In germline, CDR1 is SGHAT, CDR2 FQNNGV. Trimming pared 0 bases from V and 4 bases from J, leaving 16 bases between. CDR3 coding DNA: TGTGCCAGCAGCTTAGAATTCGCCGACATGTTTTACGAGCAGTACTTC. Its protein is CASSLEFADMFYEQYF.

This clonotype showed up just a few times. The rearrangement joins TRBV6-1 to TRBJ1-6; D not resolved. Germline V gives CDR1 MNHNS, CDR2 SASEGT. The CDR3 is 15 residues long. Trimming removed 7 bases from V and 0 bases from J, with 10 bases in between. CDR3 sequence: CASTLDHSYNSPLHF. CDR3 nucleotide sequence: TGTGCCAGCACCCTCGACCACTCCTATAATTCACCCCTCCACTTT.

The chain couples TRBV20-1 to TRBJ2-7; 9 bases fit TRBD2. The CDR3 loop spans 14 amino acids. Germline lookup yields CDR1 DFQATT and CDR2 SNEGSKA (reference sequence). J gave up 4 bases and V 1 base, and 5 bases lay outside the gene matches. The CDR3 loop is CSARGGSGRYEQYF. As DNA, the CDR3 is TGCAGTGCTAGAGGGGGTAGCGGGAGATACGAGCAGTACTTC.

J is TRBJ2-7 and V is TRBV7-6, with D possibly TRBD1 on 5 matching bases. This CDR3 has 14 amino acids. Looked up from germline, CDR1 is SGHVS and CDR2 is FNYEAQ. Trimming removed 2 bases at V and 3 bases at J, with 11 bases between. CDR3 sequence reads: CASSLYDSYYEQYF. CDR3 bases: TGTGCCAGCAGCTTATACGACAGCTACTACGAGCAGTACTTC.

This chain's CDR3 is CASSNTPGRQETQYF. Here the CDR3 DNA reads TGTGCCAGTAGCAACACCCCAGGGCGGCAAGAGACCCAGTACTTC. The rearrangement joins TRBV19 to TRBJ2-5; D might be TRBD1 (5 bases). Per the germline V gene, CDR1 is LNHDA and CDR2 is SQIVND (reference sequence). The CDR3 extends over 15 amino acids. The V end lost 6 bases, the J end lost 2 bases, and 16 bases lay between the germline ends. Using reference TRBV19 and TRBJ2-5 for the parts outside the CDR3, the full variable domain is DGGITQSPKYLFRKEGQNVTLSCEQNLNHDAMYWYRQDPGQGLRLIYYSQIVNDFQKGDIAEGYSVSREKKESFPLTVTSAQKNPTAFYLCASSNTPGRQETQYFGPGTRLLVL.

The gene calls are TRBV3-1 and TRBJ2-1; TRBD2 matches 11 bases. Germline V gene data show CDR1 as LGHDT and CDR2 as YNNKEL (reference sequence). The CDR3 covers 18 residues. V gave up 1 base and J gave up 5 bases; unmatched junction bases: 10. For the CDR3, the DNA is TGTGCCAGCAGCCAAGGTGGCGTACTAGCGGGAGTAAACAATGAGCAGTTCTTC. Protein: CASSQGGVLAGVNNEQFF.

The sample holds many counts of this clonotype. The chain recombines TRBV10-3 with TRBJ2-5; 7 bases agree with TRBD1. V shed 2 bases and J 3 bases; nucleotides not matched to a gene: 0. The CDR3 consists of 13 residues. CDR1 is ENHRY, CDR2 SYGVKD, per germline. The CDR3 protein is CAISETGEETQYF. The CDR3 nucleotides are TGTGCCATCAGTGAGACAGGGGAAGAGACCCAGTACTTC.

The chain links TRBV11-2 to TRBJ2-3; D not certain. V was trimmed by 7 bases and J by 0 bases, leaving 11 bases between them. CDR1 and CDR2 from the germline V gene are SGHAT and FQNNGV. The CDR3 loop spans 14 amino acids. CDR3 in amino acids: CASKPPQSTDTQYF. DNA for the CDR3: TGTGCCAGCAAGCCGCCCCAAAGCACAGATACGCAGTATTTT.

This clonotype was recorded many times. For the CDR3, the DNA is TGTGCCAGCAGCCATCATTCGACGGTACCCGAGCAGTACTTC. Encoded protein: CASSHHSTVPEQYF. V and J are TRBV7-2 and TRBJ2-7; no clear D gene. The CDR3 contains 14 residues. Trimming left V 5 bases short and J 6 bases short, with 17 bases between. From germline, CDR1 is SGHTA and CDR2 FQGNSA.

V gene TRBV6-1 combines with J gene TRBJ1-3; D call uncertain. The V and J ends lost 4 bases and 7 bases respectively, with 11 bases between them. This CDR3 contains 13 residues. Germline CDR1 MNHNS, CDR2 SASEGT. CDR3 nucleotides: TGTGCCAGCAGTGGCGAGGGCCGGAACACCATATATTTT. It translates to CASSGEGRNTIYF.

This rearrangement joins TRBV27 to TRBJ2-1; 11 nucleotides line up with TRBD1. The CDR3 consists of 16 residues. Germline V lookup: CDR1 MNHEY, CDR2 SMNVEV (reference sequence). V lost 2 bases, J lost 8 bases, and 8 bases stayed unmatched. The CDR3 loop reads CASSLLGQGAFDEQFF. The CDR3 nucleotides read TGTGCCAGCAGTTTACTAGGACAGGGGGCGTTTGATGAGCAGTTCTTC.

The rearrangement links TRBV7-9 to TRBJ2-3; 9 nucleotides agree with TRBD2. Germline CDR1 reads SEHNR; CDR2 reads FQNEAQ (reference sequence). V trimming: 1 base; J trimming: 2 bases; junction bases outside the gene matches: 4. This CDR3 region has 16 residues. The CDR3 sequence is CASSLGSGRYTDTQYF. CDR3 bases: TGTGCCAGCAGCTTAGGCAGCGGGAGGTACACAGATACGCAGTATTTT.

This clonotype was found many times. This chain uses TRBV5-4 with TRBJ2-2; perhaps TRBD2 as D (6 bases). The CDR3 is 14 residues long. The V end lost 4 bases, the J end lost 5 bases, and 12 bases lay between the germline ends. The germline V gene has CDR1 SGHNT and CDR2 YYREEE (reference sequence). The CDR3 nucleotides read TGTGCCAGCAGCACCACTAGCACTACCGGGGAGCTGTTTTTT. Its translation is CASSTTSTTGELFF.

This clonotype was observed a few times. This chain joins TRBV20-1 and TRBJ2-2, with 10 nucleotides matching TRBD1. The CDR3 length is 15 residues. Germline V gene data show CDR1 as DFQATT and CDR2 as SNEGSKA (reference sequence). V was clipped by 0 bases and J by 6 bases; unmatched bases: 4. CDR3 bases: TGCAGTGCTAGAGATCGACAGGGGGCGGCCGGGGAGCTGTTTTTT. Translated, it gives CSARDRQGAAGELFF.

Concerning this clonotype itself: At one of its ends the junction is not consistent with the germline gene, which may arise from a read error. The chain uses TRBV7-7 and TRBJ2-5, with 9 bases fitting TRBD1. The germline gives CDR1 SSHAT, CDR2 FNYEAQ (reference sequence). The CDR3 consists of 15 residues. The CDR3 DNA reads as TGTGCTAGCAGCTTGGGGACAGGGTCCCAAGAGACCCTGTACTTC. Its translation: CASSLGTGSQETLYF.

The CDR3 here is CASSMAGGGWENIQYF. In DNA form, the CDR3 reads TGTGCCAGTAGTATGGCCGGCGGGGGATGGGAAAACATTCAGTACTTC. The chain couples TRBV19 to TRBJ2-4; 7 positions agree with TRBD2. V lost 3 bases and J lost 5; bases outside the gene matches: 10. The CDR3 has 16 residues. Germline V gene lookup returns CDR1 LNHDA and CDR2 SQIVND (reference sequence).

The rearrangement joins TRBV6-5 to TRBJ2-7; 13 bases are shared with TRBD2. Germline V gene lookup returns CDR1 MNHEY and CDR2 SVGAGI. There are 16 residues in the CDR3. V shed 3 bases, J shed 5 bases, and the junction held 7 bases outside the gene matches. The CDR3 DNA reads TGTGCCAGCAGTTATGGGACTAGCGGGAATCCTGACGAGCAGTACTTC. Translation: CASSYGTSGNPDEQYF.

Only a few counts were recorded for this clonotype. V is TRBV14 and J is TRBJ2-5; D is perhaps TRBD1 (6 bases). Germline V gene data show CDR1 as SGHDN and CDR2 as FVKESK. The CDR3 contains 14 residues. Trimming cost V 3 bases and J 4 bases, with 12 bases left between them. Here the CDR3 DNA reads TGTGCCAGCAGCCACTTTCAAGGGGGAGAGACCCAGTACTTC. Protein sequence: CASSHFQGGETQYF.

In its sample, this clonotype was seen a few times. The chain couples TRBV3-1 to TRBJ1-2; possible D gene TRBD1, 6 bases. The CDR3 totals 16 residues. The V gene lost 8 bases and the J gene lost 8 bases, with 27 bases spanning the gap. Germline V gene sequence: CDR1 LGHDT, CDR2 YNNKEL (reference sequence). CDR3 protein: CASSSQHRGTQDGYTF. The CDR3 bases are TGTGCCAGCTCTTCTCAACATAGGGGGACACAGGACGGCTACACCTTC.

The chain has TRBV7-8 and TRBJ2-7, with 8 nucleotides matching TRBD1. The J segment lost 3 bases and the V segment lost 4 bases, leaving 8 bases of the junction unmatched. Germline assignment: CDR1 SGHVS and CDR2 FQNEAQ. The length of the CDR3 is 15 residues. The chain's CDR3 is CASSSRTGTGYEQYF. CDR3 nucleotide sequence: TGTGCCAGCAGCTCCCGGACAGGGACCGGCTACGAGCAGTACTTC. Based on the CDR3 plus reference TRBV7-8 and TRBJ2-7, the full variable domain is GAGVSQSPRYKVAKRGQDVALRCDPISGHVSLFWYQQALGQGPEFLTYFQNEAQLDKSGLPSDRFFAERPEGSVSTLKIQRTQQEDSAVYLCASSSRTGTGYEQYFGPGTRLTVT.